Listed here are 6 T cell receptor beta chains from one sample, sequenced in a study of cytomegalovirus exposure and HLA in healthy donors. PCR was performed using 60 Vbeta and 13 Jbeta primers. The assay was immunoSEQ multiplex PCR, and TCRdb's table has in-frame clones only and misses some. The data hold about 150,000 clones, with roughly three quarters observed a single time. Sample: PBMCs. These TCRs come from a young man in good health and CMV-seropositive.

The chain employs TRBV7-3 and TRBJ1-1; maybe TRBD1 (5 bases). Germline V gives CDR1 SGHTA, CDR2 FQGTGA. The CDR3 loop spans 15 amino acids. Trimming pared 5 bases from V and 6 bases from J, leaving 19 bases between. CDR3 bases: TGTGCCAGCAGCCCTCTTAGCCGGGCGACAGCTGAAGCTTTCTTT. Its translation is CASSPLSRATAEAFF.

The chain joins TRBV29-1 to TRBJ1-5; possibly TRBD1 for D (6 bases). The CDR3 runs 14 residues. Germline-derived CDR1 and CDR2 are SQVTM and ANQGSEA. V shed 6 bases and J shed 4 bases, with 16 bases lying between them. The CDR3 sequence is CSVVQGTGNQPQHF. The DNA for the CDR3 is TGCAGCGTAGTACAGGGAACTGGTAATCAGCCCCAGCATTTT.

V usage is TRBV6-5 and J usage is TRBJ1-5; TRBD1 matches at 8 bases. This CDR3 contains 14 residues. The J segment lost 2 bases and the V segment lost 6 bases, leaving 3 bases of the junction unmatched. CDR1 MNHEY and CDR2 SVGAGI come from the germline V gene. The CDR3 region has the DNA TGTGCCAGCAGGACAGGGGACGGCAATCAGCCCCAGCATTTT. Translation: CASRTGDGNQPQHF.

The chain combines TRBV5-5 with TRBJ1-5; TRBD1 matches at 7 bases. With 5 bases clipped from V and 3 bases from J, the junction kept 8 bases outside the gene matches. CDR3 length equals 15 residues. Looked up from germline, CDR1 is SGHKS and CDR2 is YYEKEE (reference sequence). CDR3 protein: CASRKGTVSNQPQHF. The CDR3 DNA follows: TGTGCCAGCAGAAAAGGGACAGTTTCCAATCAGCCCCAGCATTTT.

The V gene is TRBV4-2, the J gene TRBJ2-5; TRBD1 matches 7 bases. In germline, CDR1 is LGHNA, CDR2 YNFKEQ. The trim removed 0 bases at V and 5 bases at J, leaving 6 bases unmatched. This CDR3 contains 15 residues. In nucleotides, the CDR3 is TGTGCCAGCAGCCAAGAGAGGGCCAGGGGGGAGACCCAGTACTTC. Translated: CASSQERARGETQYF.

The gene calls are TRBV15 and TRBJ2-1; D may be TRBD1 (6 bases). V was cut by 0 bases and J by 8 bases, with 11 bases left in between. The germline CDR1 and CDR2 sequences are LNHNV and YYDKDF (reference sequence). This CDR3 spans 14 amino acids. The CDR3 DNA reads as TGTGCCACCAGCAGAGATCCAGGGGCCGATGAGCAGTTCTTC. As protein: CATSRDPGADEQFF.